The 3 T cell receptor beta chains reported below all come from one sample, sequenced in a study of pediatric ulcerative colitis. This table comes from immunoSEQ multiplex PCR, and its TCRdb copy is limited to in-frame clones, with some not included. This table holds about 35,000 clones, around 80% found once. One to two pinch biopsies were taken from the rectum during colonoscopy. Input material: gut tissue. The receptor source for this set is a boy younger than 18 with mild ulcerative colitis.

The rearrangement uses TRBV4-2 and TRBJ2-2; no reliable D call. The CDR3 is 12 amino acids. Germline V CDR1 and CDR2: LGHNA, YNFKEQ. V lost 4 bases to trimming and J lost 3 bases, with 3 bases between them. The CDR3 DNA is TGTGCCAGCAGCCGGGACACCGGGGAGCTGTTTTTT. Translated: CASSRDTGELFF.

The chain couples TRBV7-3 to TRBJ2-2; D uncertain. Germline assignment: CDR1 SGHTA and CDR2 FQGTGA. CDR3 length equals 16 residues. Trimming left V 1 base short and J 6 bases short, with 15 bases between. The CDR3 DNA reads TGTGCCAGCAGCTTAAGGTCCTCTCCGAGATCCGGGGAGCTGTTTTTT. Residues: CASSLRSSPRSGELFF.

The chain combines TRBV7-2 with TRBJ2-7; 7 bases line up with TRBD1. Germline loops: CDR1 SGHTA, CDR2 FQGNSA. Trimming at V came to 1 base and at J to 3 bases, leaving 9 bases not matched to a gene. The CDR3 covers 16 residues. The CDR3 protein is CASSLGGTEDDYEQYF. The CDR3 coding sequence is TGTGCCAGCAGCTTAGGTGGGACAGAAGACGACTACGAGCAGTACTTC.